This passage covers 2 T cell receptor beta chains from one sample sequenced in a study of graft-versus-host responses after intestinal transplantation. The antigens for these receptors are not known. Generated by immunoSEQ multiplex PCR, the TCRdb table keeps only in-frame clones and is missing some. This table has roughly 25,000 clones, approximately 82% appearing once. The sequencing here drew on unstimulated CD8+ T cells sorted from spleen or lymph node cells, taken before transplant. Receptors were obtained from a human donor who was the organ donor for an intestinal transplant.

V gene TRBV11-2 combines with J gene TRBJ2-1; D possibly matches TRBD1 or TRBD2 (5 bases each). Germline V gives CDR1 SGHAT, CDR2 FQNNGV. The CDR3 has 14 amino acids. V was cut by 4 bases and J by 3 bases, with 10 bases left in between. CDR3 loop: CASSSPGRYNEQFF. DNA for the CDR3: TGTGCCAGCAGCTCTCCGGGACGCTACAATGAGCAGTTCTTC.

The chain combines TRBV11-2 with TRBJ2-7; 10 bases agree with TRBD1. This CDR3 contains 14 residues. The ends lost 7 bases at V and 2 bases at J; junction bases unmatched: 5. Germline V gene lookup returns CDR1 SGHAT and CDR2 FQNNGV. The CDR3 reads CASTGGQGTYEQYF. The DNA of the CDR3 is TGTGCCAGCACGGGGGGACAGGGGACCTACGAGCAGTACTTC.